Below are 18 T cell receptor beta chains sequenced from a single sample in a study of T cells in localized non-small cell lung cancer (dated by TCRdb to about 2020). Library preparation was by the immunoSEQ multiplex PCR assay. As stored in TCRdb, this immuneACCESS dataset retains in-frame rearrangements with V and J assigned. A fraction of the clones does not appear; measured against another copy, unresolved V genes explain less than half of the discrepancy, and the remainder lacks a known reason. Recorded for this sample are around 3,100 clones; just under 30% of them occurred a single time. The ten largest clonotypes hold approximately 15% of the sample. The sequencing here drew on lung tumor tissue, taken before any cancer treatment. Receptor source: a female donor of 60 years or more with stage I lung adenocarcinoma.

The genes are TRBV10-2 and TRBJ1-6; D gene uncertain. The CDR3 is 14 residues long. Trimming removed 8 bases at V and 0 bases at J, with 8 bases between. Germline V gene sequence: CDR1 WSHSY, CDR2 SAAADI. The CDR3 DNA sequence: TGCGCCAGCGCACAGAGCTCCTATAATTCACCCCTCCACTTT. It encodes CASAQSSYNSPLHF.

The genes are TRBV5-1 and TRBJ1-2; TRBD1 aligns across 9 bases. V shed 0 bases, J shed 5 bases, and the junction held 5 bases outside the gene matches. The CDR3 covers 15 residues. Germline V CDR1 and CDR2: SGHRS, YFSETQ. CDR3 residues: CASSLGGQGIYGYTF. CDR3 bases: TGCGCCAGCAGCTTGGGGGGACAGGGAATTTATGGCTACACCTTC.

The chain carries TRBV28 and TRBJ1-5; D unresolved. Trimming took 4 bases from V and 0 from J, leaving 10 bases between them. Germline V lookup: CDR1 MDHEN, CDR2 SYDVKM. The length of the CDR3 is 15 residues. CDR3 coding DNA: TGTGCCAGCAGTTGGATCGATTATAGCAATCAGCCCCAGCATTTT. It codes for CASSWIDYSNQPQHF.

The chain is built from TRBV9 and TRBJ2-2; D is unclear. With 3 bases removed from V and 0 bases from J, the gap between germline ends came to 9 bases. The CDR3 length is 15 residues. In germline, CDR1 is SGDLS, CDR2 YYNGEE. The CDR3 here is CASSAGPTNTGELFF. The CDR3 DNA reads TGTGCCAGCAGCGCCGGGCCAACGAACACCGGGGAGCTGTTTTTT.

This chain joins TRBV5-3 and TRBJ1-2; 10 positions agree with TRBD1. TRBV5-3 is noted as an ORF with a role that remains uncertain. V was clipped by 1 base and J by 4 bases; unmatched bases: 7. This CDR3 contains 16 residues. This CDR3 is CARSLRDRGGGYGYTF. CDR3 coding DNA: TGTGCCAGAAGCTTGAGGGACAGGGGAGGAGGCTATGGCTACACCTTC.

This clone was found a few times. The chain links TRBV1 to TRBJ2-5. TRBV1 is a pseudogene locus. This CDR3 spans 15 amino acids. The CDR3 sequence: CASSQVEGGVETQYF. As DNA, the CDR3 is TGCGCCAGCAGCCAAGTGGAGGGGGGAGTGGAGACCCAGTACTTC.

This sequence joins TRBV5-1 and TRBJ2-5, with D unresolved. The CDR3 has 14 amino acids. In germline, CDR1 is SGHRS, CDR2 YFSETQ. Trimming stripped 5 bases from V and 2 bases from J, with 13 bases between. The CDR3 reads CASSPTVPQETQYF. CDR3 nucleotide sequence: TGCGCCAGCAGTCCTACGGTACCACAAGAGACCCAGTACTTC.

Remarks on this clone: This same CDR3 is encoded by further DNA sequences in the sample. J is TRBJ2-3 and V is TRBV5-1, with 8 bases lining up with TRBD1. The CDR3 consists of 15 residues. Germline lookup yields CDR1 SGHRS and CDR2 YFSETQ. The junction had 5 bases not matched to a gene; V was cut back by 4 bases and J by 1 base. The CDR3 protein is CASSKGQGGTDTQYF. CDR3 DNA: TGCGCCAGCAGCAAAGGACAGGGAGGCACAGATACGCAGTATTTT.

This clone was seen a handful of times. J is TRBJ2-2 and V is TRBV9; unclear D gene. The CDR3 loop spans 12 amino acids. Germline lookup yields CDR1 SGDLS and CDR2 YYNGEE. V lost 2 bases and J lost 2, with 1 base in between. The CDR3 DNA reads TGTGCCAGCAGCGTCAACACCGGGGAGCTGTTTTTT. Amino acid sequence: CASSVNTGELFF.

This chain links TRBV23-1 with TRBJ1-3; 7 bases are a match to TRBD1. TRBV23-1 is reported as an ORF; its role is uncertain. V lost 4 bases and J lost 8; bases outside the gene matches: 20. The CDR3 extends over 18 amino acids. This chain's CDR3 is CASSRGQEGGEGCDTIYF. The CDR3 DNA reads TGCGCCAGCAGTCGAGGACAGGAAGGCGGGGAAGGTTGCGACACCATATATTTT.

The chain carries TRBV5-1 and TRBJ2-3; 9 nucleotides line up with TRBD2. The CDR3 consists of 15 residues. Germline V CDR1 and CDR2: SGHRS, YFSETQ. The V segment lost 7 bases and the J segment 6 bases; nucleotides outside the gene matches: 12. In DNA, the CDR3 is TGCGCCAGCTCCCCAATTAGCGGGGGTCAGGATACGCAGTATTTT. The encoded protein is CASSPISGGQDTQYF.

This clone was found a few times. The gene calls are TRBV6-8 and TRBJ1-1, with D possibly matching TRBD1 (5 bases). There are 13 residues in the CDR3. In germline, CDR1 is MNHGY, CDR2 SAAAGT. Trimming stripped 2 bases from V and 5 bases from J, with 9 bases between. Here the CDR3 reads CASSYGAGTEAFF. CDR3 sequence (DNA): TGTGCCAGCAGTTACGGGGCAGGGACTGAAGCTTTCTTT.

The CDR3 here is CASSPAANTQYF. The CDR3 DNA reads TGTGCCAGCTCACCAGCCGCTAATACGCAGTATTTT. V and J are TRBV18 and TRBJ2-3; no reliable D call. There are 12 residues in the CDR3. Germline assignment: CDR1 KGHSH and CDR2 LQKENI. V was trimmed by 2 bases and J by 7 bases, leaving 7 bases between them.

V and J are TRBV11-3 and TRBJ1-2; 10 bases map to TRBD1. The germline V gene has CDR1 SGHNT and CDR2 YENEEA. The J segment lost 8 bases and the V segment lost 5 bases, leaving 11 bases of the junction unmatched. The CDR3 runs to 15 residues. The CDR3 protein is CASSTSGTGVLGYTF. The CDR3, as DNA: TGTGCCAGCAGCACTTCCGGGACAGGGGTTTTAGGCTACACCTTC.

This clone was seen more than once but under ten times. The V call is TRBV10-3, the J call TRBJ1-5; 8 nucleotides line up with TRBD1. There are 12 residues in the CDR3. Germline loops: CDR1 ENHRY, CDR2 SYGVKD. J lost 8 bases, V lost 10 bases, and 7 bases had no gene match. The CDR3 nucleotides read TGTGCCACGGCCGGACAGGGCGAGCCCCAGCATTTT. Translated, it gives CATAGQGEPQHF.

The V call is TRBV30, the J call TRBJ1-1; D not resolved. V shed 8 bases and J shed 1 base, with 14 bases lying between them. The CDR3 covers 13 residues. Germline-derived CDR1 and CDR2 are GTSNPN and SVGIG (reference sequence). CDR3 in DNA: TGTGCCCGAACGGCCTTATGGAACACTGAAGCTTTCTTT. Translated: CARTALWNTEAFF.

This chain connects TRBV29-1 to TRBJ1-1; TRBD1 might be the D (5 bases). The germline V gene has CDR1 SQVTM and CDR2 ANQGSEA. CDR3 size: 15 residues. The V and J ends lost 3 bases and 1 base respectively, with 15 bases between them. The CDR3 spells CSVDPEIQGNTEAFF. The DNA for the CDR3 is TGCAGCGTTGATCCCGAGATTCAGGGGAACACTGAAGCTTTCTTT.

This clone was picked up a small number of times. The V call is TRBV14, the J call TRBJ1-1, with D possibly being TRBD1 (5 bases). Trimming took 3 bases from V and 6 from J, leaving 11 bases between them. The CDR3 is made up of 13 amino acids. The germline gives CDR1 SGHDN, CDR2 FVKESK. CDR3 sequence (DNA): TGTGCCAGCAGCCAGCACGGAGGGGCTGAAGCTTTCTTT. The encoded protein is CASSQHGGAEAFF.